The 27 T cell receptor beta chains presented below share a single source sample, sequenced in a study of shared clonotypes between healthy human individuals. TCRdb's table, derived via immunoSEQ multiplex PCR, lists solely in-frame clones and lacks some. The table includes fewer than 1.8 million clones, 97% to 99% detected once. Sequencing input: naive CD4+ T cells sorted from blood. Sample subset: CD45RA+ positively selected. The receptor set was obtained from a man aged 25 to 40 in good health.

The gene calls are TRBV28 and TRBJ2-3; D uncertain. This CDR3 has 10 amino acids. Germline CDR1 MDHEN, CDR2 SYDVKM. V dropped 8 bases and J dropped 5 bases, with 5 bases sitting between them. In nucleotides, the CDR3 is TGTGCCAGCCTGGGAGATACGCAGTATTTT. Its translation is CASLGDTQYF.

Details on this clone: Within the sample, other DNA sequences also encode this same CDR3. V gene TRBV11-2 combines with J gene TRBJ2-5; D is ambiguous. Germline V lookup: CDR1 SGHAT, CDR2 FQNNGV. The CDR3 has 14 residues. Trimming removed 1 base at V and 1 base at J, with 7 bases between. This chain's CDR3 is CASSLGGGQETQYF. In DNA form, the CDR3 reads TGTGCCAGCAGCTTAGGAGGTGGCCAAGAGACCCAGTACTTC.

The sample holds one count of this clone. The rearrangement uses TRBV7-2 and TRBJ1-2; D not resolved. V lost 1 base to trimming and J lost 7 bases, with 19 bases between them. The V gene's germline CDR1 is SGHTA and CDR2 FQGNSA. This CDR3 region has 16 residues. The CDR3 coding sequence is TGTGCCAGCAGCTTAGTAGGTAAAGGGAGCCTTGGTGGCTACACCTTC. Encoded protein: CASSLVGKGSLGGYTF.

In regard to this clone: This sample includes further DNA sequences coding for the same CDR3. The chain carries TRBV2 and TRBJ1-5, with TRBD1 identical over 8 bases. This CDR3 contains 14 residues. V shed 6 bases and J 2 bases; nucleotides not matched to a gene: 3. Germline-derived CDR1 and CDR2 are SNHLY and FYNNEI. CDR3 sequence (DNA): TGTGCCAGCAGCGCGGACAGGGGCAATCAGCCCCAGCATTTT. Its translation is CASSADRGNQPQHF.

This rearrangement joins TRBV15 to TRBJ2-1; 7 bases fit TRBD2. From germline, CDR1 is LNHNV and CDR2 YYDKDF (reference sequence). Germline trimming cut 1 base from V and 2 bases from J; bases unmatched to any gene: 2. The CDR3 length is 15 residues. The CDR3 nucleotides are TGTGCCACCAGCAGAGGGCGGGGGACCTACAATGAGCAGTTCTTC. It translates to CATSRGRGTYNEQFF.

This clone was observed once. The rearrangement uses TRBV13 and TRBJ2-7; a weak D match, TRBD1 (7 bases). The germline CDR1 and CDR2 sequences are PRHDT and FYEKMQ (reference sequence). Trimming left V 5 bases short and J 7 bases short, with 15 bases between. CDR3 length: 13 residues. This CDR3 reads CASSIRQGLEQYF. CDR3 in DNA: TGTGCCAGCAGCATACGACAGGGACTGGAGCAGTACTTC. The variable domain in full, with the rest retrieved from reference TRBV13 and TRBJ2-7, is AAGVIQSPRHLIKEKRETATLKCYPIPRHDTVYWYQQGPGQDPQFLISFYEKMQSDKGSIPDRFSAQQFSDYHSELNMSSLELGDSALYFCASSIRQGLEQYFGPGTRLTVT.

The chain combines TRBV5-6 with TRBJ2-7, with 9 nucleotides matching TRBD1. Germline trimming cut 5 bases from V and 5 bases from J; bases unmatched to any gene: 11. The germline CDR1 and CDR2 sequences are SGHDT and YYEEEE. The CDR3 consists of 15 residues. CDR3 coding DNA: TGTGCCAGCAGTCCCCCCGGGACAGGGTTGAACGAGCAGTACTTC. Amino acid sequence: CASSPPGTGLNEQYF.

The V and J genes are TRBV14 and TRBJ2-5; unclear D gene. Germline loops: CDR1 SGHDN, CDR2 FVKESK. CDR3 length: 15 residues. Deletions cut 1 base from V and 3 bases from J, with 12 bases between. DNA of the CDR3: TGTGCCAGCAGCCAAGGGATTTATCTGGAAGAGACCCAGTACTTC. Translating it yields CASSQGIYLEETQYF.

The chain uses TRBV25-1 and TRBJ1-3; no clear D gene. V gave up 1 base and J gave up 8 bases, with 6 bases separating them. Germline-derived CDR1 and CDR2 are MGHDK and SYGVNS. This CDR3 is built from 12 residues. CDR3 DNA: TGTGCCAGCAGTGAATCGAAGGACACCATATATTTT. Translating gives CASSESKDTIYF.

This chain joins TRBV5-1 and TRBJ2-5; 16 nucleotides agree with TRBD2. The CDR3 has 22 amino acids. J gave up 7 bases and V 1 base, and 22 bases lay outside the gene matches. The germline V gene has CDR1 SGHRS and CDR2 YFSETQ. DNA for the CDR3: TGCGCCAGCAGCTTGCGAGCGATGTTACCCGGGACTAGCGGGAGGGAAAGTGGGACCCAGTACTTC. It specifies CASSLRAMLPGTSGRESGTQYF.

The chain uses TRBV10-1 and TRBJ2-1, with D hard to call. The ends were cut back, 3 bases at V and 2 bases at J, with 8 bases in the middle. Germline lookup yields CDR1 WNHNN and CDR2 SYGVQD (reference sequence). The CDR3 extends over 14 amino acids. Here the CDR3 DNA reads TGCGCCAGCAGTGAAAGTTATGCCTACAATGAGCAGTTCTTC. Its protein is CASSESYAYNEQFF.

The chain recombines TRBV29-1 with TRBJ2-5, with a tentative D call TRBD1 (6 bases). The CDR3 has 13 residues. Germline CDR1 reads SQVTM; CDR2 reads ANQGSEA. V lost 4 bases and J 4 bases, leaving 13 bases between the germline ends. This CDR3 reads CSVGGGRIETQYF. The CDR3, as DNA: TGCAGCGTTGGTGGGGGCCGTATAGAGACCCAGTACTTC.

The chain is built from TRBV9 and TRBJ1-4; 8 bases line up with TRBD1. V was clipped by 3 bases and J by 4 bases; unmatched bases: 5. This CDR3 has 15 residues. The germline CDR1 and CDR2 sequences are SGDLS and YYNGEE. The CDR3, as DNA: TGTGCCAGCAGCGGGACAGGGAAGGTTAATGAAAAACTGTTTTTT. Protein: CASSGTGKVNEKLFF.

The V call is TRBV28, the J call TRBJ2-7; D tentatively reads TRBD1 or TRBD2 (5 bases each). Germline V gene lookup returns CDR1 MDHEN and CDR2 SYDVKM. The CDR3 sequence is 15 residues long. Trimming pared 1 base from V and 5 bases from J, leaving 15 bases between. CDR3 sequence reads: CASSLYGSGRDEQYF. CDR3 nucleotide sequence: TGTGCCAGCAGTTTATACGGCTCGGGACGGGACGAGCAGTACTTC.

V is TRBV5-1 and J is TRBJ2-2; perhaps TRBD1 as D (5 bases). Trimming pared 4 bases from V and 2 bases from J, leaving 12 bases between. Germline V gene data show CDR1 as SGHRS and CDR2 as YFSETQ. The CDR3 totals 15 residues. The CDR3: CASSVDQGNTGELFF. CDR3 in DNA: TGCGCCAGCAGCGTAGACCAGGGAAACACCGGGGAGCTGTTTTTT. Full variable domain (rest looked up from reference TRBV5-1 and TRBJ2-2): KAGVTQTPRYLIKTRGQQVTLSCSPISGHRSVSWYQQTPGQGLQFLFEYFSETQRNKGNFPGRFSGRQFSNSRSEMNVSTLELGDSALYLCASSVDQGNTGELFFGEGSRLTVL.

CDR3 loop: CASSLVAGIDDGYTF. CDR3 coding DNA: TGCGCCAGCAGCTTGGTTGCAGGGATTGACGATGGCTACACCTTC. J is TRBJ1-2 and V is TRBV5-1; tentatively, D is TRBD1 (5 bases). Trimming took 0 bases from V and 6 from J, leaving 15 bases between them. CDR1 is SGHRS, CDR2 YFSETQ, per germline. CDR3 length: 15 residues.

This chain connects TRBV27 to TRBJ1-5, with 7 nucleotides matching TRBD1. Germline V gives CDR1 MNHEY, CDR2 SMNVEV (reference sequence). V lost 5 bases, J lost 6 bases, and 19 bases stayed unmatched. CDR3 size: 18 residues. CDR3 sequence (DNA): TGTGCCAGCAGTCCCCGGCCCCTTCTGACAGGGCGGGGTCAGCCCCAGCATTTT. This codes for CASSPRPLLTGRGQPQHF.

Here the CDR3 reads CASSPDGGQRQRFSNQPQHF. The CDR3 nucleotides read TGTGCCAGCAGTCCGGATGGGGGACAACGTCAACGTTTTAGCAATCAGCCCCAGCATTTT. The rearrangement joins TRBV28 to TRBJ1-5; D is possibly TRBD1 (6 bases). This CDR3 contains 20 residues. Trimming took 5 bases from V and 0 from J, leaving 26 bases between them. CDR1 is MDHEN and CDR2 is SYDVKM in the germline V gene.

The chain recombines TRBV2 with TRBJ2-5; D is ambiguous. Germline CDR1 SNHLY, CDR2 FYNNEI. Between the trimmed V and J ends, which lost 8 bases and 7 bases, there was a span of 14 bases. CDR3 length: 12 amino acids. DNA for the CDR3: TGTGCCAGCGCACGACAAGACGTGACCCAGTACTTC. Translating gives CASARQDVTQYF.

The CDR3 sequence: CASSLKSSGSSRSGTDTQYF. The CDR3 DNA reads TGCGCCAGCAGCTTGAAAAGTAGCGGGAGTTCGAGGTCGGGCACAGATACGCAGTATTTT. The chain links TRBV5-1 to TRBJ2-3, with 9 bases matching TRBD2. The CDR3 has 20 amino acids. The germline gives CDR1 SGHRS, CDR2 YFSETQ. V trimming: 1 base; J trimming: 1 base; junction bases outside the gene matches: 16.

The rearrangement uses TRBV2 and TRBJ2-1; the D is unclear. The CDR3 is made up of 11 amino acids. V lost 7 bases and J lost 9, with 10 bases in between. In germline, CDR1 is SNHLY, CDR2 FYNNEI. The CDR3: CASMEWSEQFF. The CDR3 nucleotides read TGTGCCAGCATGGAGTGGAGTGAGCAGTTCTTC.

This chain joins TRBV18 and TRBJ2-3; weak D call: TRBD1 (6 bases). With 5 bases removed from V and 11 bases from J, the gap between germline ends came to 20 bases. Germline V gene sequence: CDR1 KGHSH, CDR2 LQKENI. The CDR3 is made up of 14 amino acids. The DNA of the CDR3 is TGTGCCAGCTCAACAAAATCCCAGGGGAGCGGGCAGTATTTT. It specifies CASSTKSQGSGQYF.

J is TRBJ1-1 and V is TRBV7-8, with 9 bases that match TRBD1. After removal of 5 bases from V and 7 bases from J, the junction contained 14 bases not matched to a gene. This CDR3 has 16 amino acids. Germline values: CDR1 SGHVS, CDR2 FQNEAQ. The CDR3 DNA is TGTGCCAGCAGCCGACTTACCGGGACAGGGATAGTTGAAGCTTTCTTT. It is translated as CASSRLTGTGIVEAFF.

The chain employs TRBV25-1 and TRBJ2-1; 8 positions match TRBD2. The V segment lost 4 bases and the J segment 9 bases; nucleotides outside the gene matches: 5. CDR1 is MGHDK, CDR2 SYGVNS, per germline. The CDR3 length is 13 residues. The CDR3, as DNA: TGTGCCAGCAGTGGAATCGGGGGGGCTGAGCAGTTCTTC. It codes for CASSGIGGAEQFF.

Comments on this clone: The same CDR3 can be traced to other DNA sequences in this sample. The rearrangement links TRBV18 to TRBJ2-1, with D hard to call. The germline V gene has CDR1 KGHSH and CDR2 LQKENI. Deletions cut 3 bases from V and 3 bases from J, with 9 bases between. The CDR3 extends over 14 amino acids. CDR3 sequence reads: CASSPAAGYNEQFF. The CDR3 DNA follows: TGTGCCAGCTCACCCGCGGCAGGCTACAATGAGCAGTTCTTC. Supplemented by reference TRBV18 and TRBJ2-1, the full variable domain reads NAGVMQNPRHLVRRRGQEARLRCSPMKGHSHVYWYRQLPEEGLKFMVYLQKENIIDESGMPKERFSAEFPKEGPSILRIQQVVRGDSAAYFCASSPAAGYNEQFFGPGTRLTVL.

In DNA form, the CDR3 reads TGTGCCAGCAGCCCTGCTGGACAGAACACTGAAGCTTTCTTT. Protein product: CASSPAGQNTEAFF. This chain links TRBV7-2 with TRBJ1-1; possibly TRBD1 for D (5 bases). The CDR3 consists of 14 residues. Trimming removed 5 bases at V and 1 base at J, with 11 bases between. Germline lookup yields CDR1 SGHTA and CDR2 FQGNSA.

This chain links TRBV7-2 with TRBJ2-3; D call uncertain. Trimming shortened V by 2 bases and J by 1 base, and 13 bases separated the two germline ends. CDR1 SGHTA and CDR2 FQGNSA come from the germline V gene. The CDR3 runs 16 residues. CDR3 nucleotides: TGTGCCAGCAGCTTACGGCGTGCTGGGGGCACAGATACGCAGTATTTT. Encoded protein: CASSLRRAGGTDTQYF.